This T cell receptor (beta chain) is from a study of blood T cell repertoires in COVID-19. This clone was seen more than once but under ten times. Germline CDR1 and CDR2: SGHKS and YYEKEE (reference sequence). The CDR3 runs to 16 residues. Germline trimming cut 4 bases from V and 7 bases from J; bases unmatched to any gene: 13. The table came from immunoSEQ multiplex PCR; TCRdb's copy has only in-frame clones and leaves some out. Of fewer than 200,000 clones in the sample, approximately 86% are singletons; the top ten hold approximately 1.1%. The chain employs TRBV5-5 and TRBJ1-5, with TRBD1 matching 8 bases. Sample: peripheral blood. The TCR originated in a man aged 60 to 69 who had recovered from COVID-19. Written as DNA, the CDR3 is TGTGCCAGCAGCCCGACAGGGGAGGCTAGCGTGCAGCCCCAGCATTTT. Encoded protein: CASSPTGEASVQPQHF.